This T cell receptor (beta chain) appears in the sequencing data of a study of blood T cells in healthy people across ages. Study summary: Template switching recovered approximately one barcoded beta molecule for every two T cells.

The total RNA that was extracted per sample amounted to at least 5 micrograms. The ends were cut back, 1 base at V and 5 bases at J, with 15 bases in the middle. Germline V gene data show CDR1 as MNHEY and CDR2 as SMNVEV (reference sequence). This CDR3 comprises 16 residues. Primers used in a second PCR of about 7 to 11 cycles were a sample-barcoded 5' primer and a J-beta primer mix. Every cDNA molecule bore a tag from a template-switch adaptor containing 12 random nucleotides. Using its own MiXCR run on the 5' RACE reads, TCRdb lists one record per CDR3 protein. The sample lists some 690,000 distinct CDR3 sequences, about 20% occurring once.

Source material: blood. The gene calls are TRBV27 and TRBJ2-1; D might be TRBD1 (5 bases). The sequence was obtained from a man aged 70 or older in good health. The CDR3 is CASSLYILPRDNEQFF. CDR3 nucleotides: TGTGCCAGCAGTTTATACATCCTACCCAGGGACAATGAGCAGTTCTTC.